This paragraph reports one TCR beta chain. The antigen remains undetermined. This sample is part of a study of T cell responses to AZD1222 COVID-19 vaccine. Findings of the study overall: The CD4 TCRs associated with vaccination extended across spike and predominated at 160-218 and 743-854. Recipients of two AZD1222 doses showed rising Spike-specific TCR breadth and depth.

Only in-frame clones appear in the TCRdb table, and some are missing; sequencing was by immunoSEQ multiplex PCR. The table shows around 80,000 clones, with about 80% occurring only once. The CDR3 loop spans 13 amino acids. Trimming stripped 1 base from V and 6 bases from J, with 10 bases between. The sequencing used peripheral blood, collected 28 days after the second AZD1222 dose. The chain recombines TRBV12-3 or TRBV12-4 with TRBJ2-7; D remains ambiguous. This clonotype was sampled from an adult who received the AZD1222 COVID-19 vaccine. The CDR3 protein is CASSLVSMGEQYF. DNA for the CDR3: TGTGCCAGCAGTTTAGTATCGATGGGCGAGCAGTACTTC.